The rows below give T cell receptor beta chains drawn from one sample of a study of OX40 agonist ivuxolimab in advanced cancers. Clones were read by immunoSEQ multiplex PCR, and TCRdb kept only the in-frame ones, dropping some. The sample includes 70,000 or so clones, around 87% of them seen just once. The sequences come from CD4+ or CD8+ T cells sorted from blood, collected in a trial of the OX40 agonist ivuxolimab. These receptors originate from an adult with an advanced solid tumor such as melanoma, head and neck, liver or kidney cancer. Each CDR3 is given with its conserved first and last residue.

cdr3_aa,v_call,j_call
CSVVWVDTQYF,TRBV29-1,TRBJ2-3
CASSVSGNPGEKLFF,TRBV7-9,TRBJ1-4
CASSLVWSYEQYF,TRBV7-9,TRBJ2-7
CASSFRGGGNQPQHF,TRBV19,TRBJ1-5
CASSSRPLLAGEETQYF,TRBV7-2,TRBJ2-5
CASSLGLGTDSNQPQHF,TRBV7-6,TRBJ1-5
CASSARTGEYHEQYF,TRBV5-1,TRBJ2-7
CASSRHRGQETQYF,TRBV11-2,TRBJ2-5
CASSLRAQERYTF,TRBV7-3,TRBJ1-2
CATSRDFGQGEGGYF,TRBV15,TRBJ2-4
CASSPKAAGGADTGELFF,TRBV18,TRBJ2-2
CATTEYNEQFF,TRBV6-1,TRBJ2-1
CASSPTRETQYF,TRBV18,TRBJ2-5
CASSSPGTSGSYEQYF,TRBV6-6,TRBJ2-7
CASSGGTGGGNTIYF,TRBV9,TRBJ1-3
CASSPSLGGIMNTEAFF,TRBV7-9,TRBJ1-1
CASSVGTSSGITGELFF,TRBV9,TRBJ2-2
CASSFKTLHTEAFF,TRBV27,TRBJ1-1
CASSLAGGGLAFF,TRBV7-9,TRBJ1-1
CASSPRGYEQYF,TRBV18,TRBJ2-7
CASSWGEGAEQFF,TRBV7-9,TRBJ2-1
CASSLNFQGGNEQFF,TRBV7-3,TRBJ2-1
CASSSSGVQPQHF,TRBV28,TRBJ1-5
CASRRLAGVSTDTQYF,TRBV2,TRBJ2-3
CASSPSYERVNYGYTF,TRBV11-2,TRBJ1-2
CASKQGTRDSPLHF,TRBV7-9,TRBJ1-6
CASSPQGSPNYGYTF,TRBV7-2,TRBJ1-2
CASRQVPLGTGETEAFF,TRBV19,TRBJ1-1
CASSYLAGDTEAFF,TRBV6-5,TRBJ1-1
CAISLPGQANYGYTF,TRBV10-3,TRBJ1-2
CASSLGLAGITDTQYF,TRBV7-3,TRBJ2-3
CASSPPDRGRGEQYF,TRBV11-2,TRBJ2-7
CASSPIAAGDTQYF,TRBV7-6,TRBJ2-3
CASSYRGGHEQYF,TRBV6-5,TRBJ2-7
CANADRAGEKLFF,TRBV7-9,TRBJ1-4
CASSLPGANTEAFF,TRBV6-5,TRBJ1-1
CASSYPAGTQYF,TRBV5-6,TRBJ2-5
CASSPTGQGHGYTF,TRBV7-9,TRBJ1-2
CASTEGPNTEAFF,TRBV5-1,TRBJ1-1
CASSPPGGETQYF,TRBV7-3,TRBJ2-5
CASSSTGVETQYF,TRBV5-1,TRBJ2-5
CASSFSANYGYTF,TRBV5-6,TRBJ1-2
CASIEDRGRDTEAFF,TRBV2,TRBJ1-1
CASSLAGTAGYEQFF,TRBV9,TRBJ2-1
CASSRYRDPSNQPQHF,TRBV7-2,TRBJ1-5
CSVQGAGSEAFF,TRBV29-1,TRBJ1-1
CASSITGTHNEQFF,TRBV6-5,TRBJ2-1
CASSQVGTSGTYEQYF,TRBV14,TRBJ2-7